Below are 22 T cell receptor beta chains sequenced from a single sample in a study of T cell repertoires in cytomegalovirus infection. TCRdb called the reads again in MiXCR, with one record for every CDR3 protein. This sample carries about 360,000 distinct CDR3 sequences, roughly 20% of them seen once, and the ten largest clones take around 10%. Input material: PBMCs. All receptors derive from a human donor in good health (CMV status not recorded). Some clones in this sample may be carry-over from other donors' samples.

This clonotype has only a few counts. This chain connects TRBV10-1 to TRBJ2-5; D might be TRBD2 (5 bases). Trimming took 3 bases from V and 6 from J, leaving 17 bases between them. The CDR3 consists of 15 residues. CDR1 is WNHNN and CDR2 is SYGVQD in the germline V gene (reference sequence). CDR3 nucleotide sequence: TGCGCCAGCAGTGAATCGGGCTGGGAGACCCAGACCCAGTACTTC. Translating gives CASSESGWETQTQYF.

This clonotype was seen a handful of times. The CDR3 sequence is CASSPTAGELFF. CDR3 coding DNA: TGTGCCAGTAGCCCCACGGCCGGGGAGCTGTTTTTT. This rearrangement joins TRBV19 to TRBJ2-2; no clear D. Trimming stripped 6 bases from V and 6 bases from J, with 8 bases between. Looked up from germline, CDR1 is LNHDA and CDR2 is SQIVND (reference sequence). The CDR3 is made up of 12 amino acids.

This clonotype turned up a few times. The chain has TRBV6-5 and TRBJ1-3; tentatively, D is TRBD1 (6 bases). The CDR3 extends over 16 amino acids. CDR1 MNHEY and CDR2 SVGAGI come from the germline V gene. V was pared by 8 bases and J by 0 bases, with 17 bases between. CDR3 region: CASGTQGRPSGNTIYF. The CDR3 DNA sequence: TGTGCCAGCGGAACTCAGGGGCGGCCCTCTGGAAACACCATATATTTT.

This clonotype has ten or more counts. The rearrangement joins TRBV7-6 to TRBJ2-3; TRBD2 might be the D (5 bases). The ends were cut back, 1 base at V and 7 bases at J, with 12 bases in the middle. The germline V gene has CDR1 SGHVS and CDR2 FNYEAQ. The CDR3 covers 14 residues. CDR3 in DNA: TGTGCCAGCAGCTTAGTGGGAGTTGGCAATACGCAGTATTTT. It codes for CASSLVGVGNTQYF.

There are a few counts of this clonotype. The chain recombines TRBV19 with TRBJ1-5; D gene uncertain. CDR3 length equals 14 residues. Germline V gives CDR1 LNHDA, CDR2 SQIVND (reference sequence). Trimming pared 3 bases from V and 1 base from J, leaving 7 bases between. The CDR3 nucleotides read TGTGCCAGTAGTATGGGCCTCAGCAATCAGCCCCAGCATTTT. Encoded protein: CASSMGLSNQPQHF.

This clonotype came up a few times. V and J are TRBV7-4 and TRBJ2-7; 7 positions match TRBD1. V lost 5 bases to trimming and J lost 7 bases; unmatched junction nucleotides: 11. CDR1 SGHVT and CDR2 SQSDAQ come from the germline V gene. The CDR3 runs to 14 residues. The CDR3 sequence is CASSTRQGTGEQYF. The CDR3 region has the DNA TGTGCCAGCAGCACCCGACAGGGAACTGGGGAGCAGTACTTC.

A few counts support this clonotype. The CDR3 DNA follows: TGTGCCAGCAGTTACTCGGTCGGACAGCTGCAGTTTTTT. Encoded protein: CASSYSVGQLQFF. J is TRBJ2-2 and V is TRBV6-6; a possible D gene is TRBD1 (6 bases). This CDR3 contains 13 residues. V dropped 0 bases and J dropped 16 bases, with 15 bases sitting between them. Germline values: CDR1 MNHNY, CDR2 SVGAGI (reference sequence).

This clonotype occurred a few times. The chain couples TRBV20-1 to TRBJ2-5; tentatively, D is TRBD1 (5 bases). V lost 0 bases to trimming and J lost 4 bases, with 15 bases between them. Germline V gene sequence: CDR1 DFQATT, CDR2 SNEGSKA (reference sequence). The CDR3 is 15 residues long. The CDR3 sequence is CSARDRLAGRETQYF. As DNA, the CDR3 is TGCAGTGCTAGAGATCGGTTGGCAGGGCGAGAGACCCAGTACTTC.

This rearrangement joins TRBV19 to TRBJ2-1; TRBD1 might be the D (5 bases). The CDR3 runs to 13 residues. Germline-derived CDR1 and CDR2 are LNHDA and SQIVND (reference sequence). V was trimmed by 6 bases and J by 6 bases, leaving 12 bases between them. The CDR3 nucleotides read TGTGCCAGTAGCATGCAGGGTCTCAATGAGCAGTTCTTC. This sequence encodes CASSMQGLNEQFF.

CDR3 loop: CASSETGINYGYTF. The CDR3 DNA sequence: TGTGCCAGCAGTGAGACAGGGATCAACTATGGCTACACCTTC. V is TRBV12-3 or TRBV12-4 and J is TRBJ1-2; the match to TRBD1 covers 7 bases. The trim removed 5 bases at V and 2 bases at J, leaving 5 bases unmatched. This CDR3 is 14 amino acids long.

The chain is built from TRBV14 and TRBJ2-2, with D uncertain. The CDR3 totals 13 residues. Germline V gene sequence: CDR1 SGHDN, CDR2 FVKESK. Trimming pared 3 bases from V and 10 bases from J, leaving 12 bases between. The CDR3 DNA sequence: TGTGCCAGCAGCCATCGGCCCGCTCAGGAGCTGTTTTTT. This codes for CASSHRPAQELFF. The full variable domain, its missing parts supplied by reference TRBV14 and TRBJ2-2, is EAGVTQFPSHSVIEKGQTVTLRCDPISGHDNLYWYRRVMGKEIKFLLHFVKESKQDESGMPNNRFLAERTGGTYSTLKVQPAELEDSGVYFCASSHRPAQELFFGEGSRLTVL.

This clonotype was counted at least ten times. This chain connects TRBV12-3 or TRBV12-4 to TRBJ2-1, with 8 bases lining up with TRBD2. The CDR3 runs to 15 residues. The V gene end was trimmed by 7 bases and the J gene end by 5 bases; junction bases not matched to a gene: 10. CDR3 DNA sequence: TGTGCCAGCACCGCATTGGGACTAGGCAACAATGAGCAGTTCTTC. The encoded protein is CASTALGLGNNEQFF.

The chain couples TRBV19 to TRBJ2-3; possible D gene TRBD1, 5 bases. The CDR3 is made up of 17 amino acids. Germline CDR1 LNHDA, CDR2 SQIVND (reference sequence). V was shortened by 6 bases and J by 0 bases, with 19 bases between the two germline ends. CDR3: CASSQRGMWPSTDTQYF. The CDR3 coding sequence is TGTGCCAGTAGCCAAAGGGGTATGTGGCCTAGCACAGATACGCAGTATTTT. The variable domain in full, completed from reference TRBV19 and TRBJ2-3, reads DGGITQSPKYLFRKEGQNVTLSCEQNLNHDAMYWYRQDPGQGLRLIYYSQIVNDFQKGDIAEGYSVSREKKESFPLTVTSAQKNPTAFYLCASSQRGMWPSTDTQYFGPGTRLTVL.

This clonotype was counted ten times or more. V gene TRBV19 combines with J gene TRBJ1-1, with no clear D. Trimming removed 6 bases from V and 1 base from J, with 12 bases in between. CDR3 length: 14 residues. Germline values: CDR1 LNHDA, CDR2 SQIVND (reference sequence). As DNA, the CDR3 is TGTGCCAGTAGCCTGTCGGGCACGAACACTGAAGCTTTCTTT. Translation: CASSLSGTNTEAFF.

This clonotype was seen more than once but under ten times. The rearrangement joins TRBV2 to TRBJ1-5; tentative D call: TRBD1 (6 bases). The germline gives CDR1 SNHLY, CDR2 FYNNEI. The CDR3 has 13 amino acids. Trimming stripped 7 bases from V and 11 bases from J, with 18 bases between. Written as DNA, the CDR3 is TGTGCCAGCAAGGACAGCGGTCATCGGGCCCAGCATTTT. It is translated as CASKDSGHRAQHF.

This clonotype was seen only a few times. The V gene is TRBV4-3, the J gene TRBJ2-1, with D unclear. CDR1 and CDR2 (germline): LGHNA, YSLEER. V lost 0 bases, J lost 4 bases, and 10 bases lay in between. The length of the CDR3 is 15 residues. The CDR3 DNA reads TGCGCCAGCAGCCAAGATTGGCAGTTTTACAATGAGCAGTTCTTC. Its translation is CASSQDWQFYNEQFF.

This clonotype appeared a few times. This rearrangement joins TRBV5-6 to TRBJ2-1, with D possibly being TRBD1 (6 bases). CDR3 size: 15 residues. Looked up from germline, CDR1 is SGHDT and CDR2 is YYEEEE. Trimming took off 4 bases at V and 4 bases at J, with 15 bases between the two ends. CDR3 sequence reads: CASSRGRGSYNEQFF. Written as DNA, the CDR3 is TGTGCCAGCAGCCGGGGCAGGGGATCGTACAATGAGCAGTTCTTC.

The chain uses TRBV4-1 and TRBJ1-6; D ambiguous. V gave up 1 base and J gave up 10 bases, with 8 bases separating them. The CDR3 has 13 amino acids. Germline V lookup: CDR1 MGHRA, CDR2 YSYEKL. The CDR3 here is CASSQAGISPLHF. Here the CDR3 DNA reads TGCGCCAGCAGCCAAGCGGGCATATCACCCCTCCACTTT.

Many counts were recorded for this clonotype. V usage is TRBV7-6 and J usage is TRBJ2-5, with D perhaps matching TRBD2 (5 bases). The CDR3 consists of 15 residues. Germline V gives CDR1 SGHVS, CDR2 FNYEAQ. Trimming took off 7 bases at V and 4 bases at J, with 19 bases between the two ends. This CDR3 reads CASTAQEGLRETQYF. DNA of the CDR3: TGTGCCAGCACCGCGCAAGAGGGTTTGAGAGAGACCCAGTACTTC.

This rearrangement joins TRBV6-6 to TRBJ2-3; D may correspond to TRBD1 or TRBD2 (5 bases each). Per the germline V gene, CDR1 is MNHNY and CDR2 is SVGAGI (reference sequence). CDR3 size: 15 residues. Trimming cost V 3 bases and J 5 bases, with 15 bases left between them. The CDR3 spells CASSYSGAVIDTQYF. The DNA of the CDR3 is TGTGCCAGCAGTTATTCCGGGGCCGTTATAGATACGCAGTATTTT.

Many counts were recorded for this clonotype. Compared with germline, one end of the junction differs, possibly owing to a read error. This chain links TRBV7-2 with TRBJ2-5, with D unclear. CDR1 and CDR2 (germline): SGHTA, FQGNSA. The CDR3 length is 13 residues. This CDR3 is CASSLEVGNNQYF. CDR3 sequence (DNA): TGTGCCAGCAGTTTAGAAGTGGGAAATAACCAGTACTTC.

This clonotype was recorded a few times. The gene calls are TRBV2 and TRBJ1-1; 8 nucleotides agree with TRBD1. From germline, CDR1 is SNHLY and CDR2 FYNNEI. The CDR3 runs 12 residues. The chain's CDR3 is CADHRGVTEAFF. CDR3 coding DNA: TGTGCAGACCACAGGGGGGTCACTGAAGCTTTCTTT.